One TCR beta chain is described in this entry. Unique molecular identifiers were incorporated during preparation of the TCRbeta library. TCRdb itself ran the PCR reads through MiXCR, one entry per CDR3 protein. Of about a million distinct CDR3 sequences listed, 25% to 35% are singletons. These data originate in a study of T-cell reconstitution after alpha-beta-depleted transplantation in children. This receptor was taken from a boy less than two years old who had a stem cell transplant for SCID, so the T cells may come from the graft donor. The sequencing here drew on PBMCs, mostly from graft donor cells, taken 360 days after TCRalphabeta/CD19-depleted stem cell transplant.

CDR3 nucleotides: TGCGCCAGCAGCCCGACTTCGAAAGCGGGGGCCGCACATGGCTACACCTTC. Protein sequence: CASSPTSKAGAAHGYTF. The V gene is TRBV4-3, the J gene TRBJ1-2, with a possible D match to TRBD1 (6 bases). The germline V gene encodes CDR1 LGHNA and CDR2 YSLEER. CDR3 size: 17 residues. The V end lost 4 bases, the J end lost 6 bases, and 24 bases lay between the germline ends.